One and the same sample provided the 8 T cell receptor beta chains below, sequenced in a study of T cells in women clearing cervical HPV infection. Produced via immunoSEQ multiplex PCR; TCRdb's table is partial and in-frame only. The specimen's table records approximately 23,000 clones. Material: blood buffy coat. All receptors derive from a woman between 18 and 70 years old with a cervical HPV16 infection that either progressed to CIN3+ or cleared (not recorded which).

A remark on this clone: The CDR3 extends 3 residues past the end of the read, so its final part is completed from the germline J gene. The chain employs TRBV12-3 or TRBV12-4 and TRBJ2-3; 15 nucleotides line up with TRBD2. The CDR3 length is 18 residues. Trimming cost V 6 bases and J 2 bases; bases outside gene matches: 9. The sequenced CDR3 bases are TGTGCCAGCAGACCCGGGACTAGCGGGAGGTCCTCCACAGATACG. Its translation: CASRPGTSGRSSTDT. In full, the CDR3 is CASRPGTSGRSSTDTQYF.

CDR3 sequence: CASSLVSGDTEAFF. Partial CDR3 DNA: TGCGCCAGCAGCTTGGTATCAGGAGACACTGAA. The chain joins TRBV5-1 to TRBJ1-1; D unclear. The read comes to an end 3 residues before the CDR3 does, leaving the germline J gene to fill in the end. The CDR3 is 14 residues long. V lost 0 bases and J lost 3, with 9 bases in between. Germline lookup yields CDR1 SGHRS and CDR2 YFSETQ. Supplemented by reference TRBV5-1 and TRBJ1-1, the full variable domain reads KAGVTQTPRYLIKTRGQQVTLSCSPISGHRSVSWYQQTPGQGLQFLFEYFSETQRNKGNFPGRFSGRQFSNSRSEMNVSTLELGDSALYLCASSLVSGDTEAFFGQGTRLTVV.

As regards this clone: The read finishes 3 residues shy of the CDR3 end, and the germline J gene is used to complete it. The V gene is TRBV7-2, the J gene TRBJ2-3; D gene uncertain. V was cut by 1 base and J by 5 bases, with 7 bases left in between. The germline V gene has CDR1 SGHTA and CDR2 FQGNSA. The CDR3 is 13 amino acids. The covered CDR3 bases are TGTGCCAGCAGCTTAGGGCATCAAGATACG. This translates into CASSLGHQDT. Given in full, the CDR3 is CASSLGHQDTQYF.

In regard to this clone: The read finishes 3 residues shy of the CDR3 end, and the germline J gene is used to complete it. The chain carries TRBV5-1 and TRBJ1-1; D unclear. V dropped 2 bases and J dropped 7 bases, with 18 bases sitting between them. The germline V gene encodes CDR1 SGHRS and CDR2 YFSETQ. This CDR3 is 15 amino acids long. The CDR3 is CASSLGDIIGDEAFF. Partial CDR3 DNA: TGCGCCAGCAGCTTAGGCGACATCATCGGCGATGAA.

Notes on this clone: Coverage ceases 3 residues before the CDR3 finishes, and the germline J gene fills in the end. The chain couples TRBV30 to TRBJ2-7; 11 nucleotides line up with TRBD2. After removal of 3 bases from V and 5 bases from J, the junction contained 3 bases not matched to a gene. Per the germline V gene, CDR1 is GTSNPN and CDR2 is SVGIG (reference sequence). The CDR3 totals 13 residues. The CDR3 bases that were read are TGTGCCTGGAGACTAGCGGGAGTCAACGAG. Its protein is CAWRLAGVNE. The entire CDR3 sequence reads CAWRLAGVNEQYF.

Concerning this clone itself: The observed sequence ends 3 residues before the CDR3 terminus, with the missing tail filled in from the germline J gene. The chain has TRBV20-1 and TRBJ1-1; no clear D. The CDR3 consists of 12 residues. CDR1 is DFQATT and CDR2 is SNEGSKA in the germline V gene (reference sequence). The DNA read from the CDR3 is TGCACTGCGGTGACACCGAACACTGAA. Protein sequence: CTAVTPNTE. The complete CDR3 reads CTAVTPNTEAFF.

Incomplete CDR3 DNA: TGTGCCAGCAGCTCAGAAGGACAGCTTAGCACAGATACG. This gives the protein CASSSEGQLSTDT. The full-length CDR3 reads as CASSSEGQLSTDTQYF. This rearrangement joins TRBV5-4 to TRBJ2-3; possible D gene TRBD1, 6 bases. The CDR3 end is not reached by the read, which stops 3 residues before it; the germline J gene fills it in. Germline CDR1 is SGHNT and CDR2 is YYREEE (reference sequence). This CDR3 contains 16 residues. V gave up 3 bases and J gave up 0 bases, with 14 bases separating them.

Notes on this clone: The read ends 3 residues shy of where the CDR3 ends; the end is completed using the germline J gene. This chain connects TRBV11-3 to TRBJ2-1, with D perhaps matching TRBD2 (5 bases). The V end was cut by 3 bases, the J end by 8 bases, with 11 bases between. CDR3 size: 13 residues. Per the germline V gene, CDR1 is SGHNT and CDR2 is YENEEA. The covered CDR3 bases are TGTGCCAGCAGCTTTATCAATAGCGATGAG. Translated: CASSFINSDE. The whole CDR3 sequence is CASSFINSDEQFF.